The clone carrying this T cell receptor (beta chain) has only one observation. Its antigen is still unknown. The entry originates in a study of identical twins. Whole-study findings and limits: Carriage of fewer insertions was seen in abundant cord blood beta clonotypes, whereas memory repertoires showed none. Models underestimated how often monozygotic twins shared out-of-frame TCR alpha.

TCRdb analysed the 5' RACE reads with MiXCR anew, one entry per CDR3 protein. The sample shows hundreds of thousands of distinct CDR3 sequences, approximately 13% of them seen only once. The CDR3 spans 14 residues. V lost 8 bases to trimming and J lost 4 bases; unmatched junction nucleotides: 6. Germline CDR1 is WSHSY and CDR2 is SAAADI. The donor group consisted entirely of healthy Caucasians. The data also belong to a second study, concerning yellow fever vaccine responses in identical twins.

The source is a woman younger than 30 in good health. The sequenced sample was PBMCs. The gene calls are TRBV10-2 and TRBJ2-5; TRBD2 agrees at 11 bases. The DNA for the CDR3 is TGCGCCAGCTTAGCGGGAGGGGGCTCAGAGACCCAGTACTTC. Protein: CASLAGGGSETQYF.